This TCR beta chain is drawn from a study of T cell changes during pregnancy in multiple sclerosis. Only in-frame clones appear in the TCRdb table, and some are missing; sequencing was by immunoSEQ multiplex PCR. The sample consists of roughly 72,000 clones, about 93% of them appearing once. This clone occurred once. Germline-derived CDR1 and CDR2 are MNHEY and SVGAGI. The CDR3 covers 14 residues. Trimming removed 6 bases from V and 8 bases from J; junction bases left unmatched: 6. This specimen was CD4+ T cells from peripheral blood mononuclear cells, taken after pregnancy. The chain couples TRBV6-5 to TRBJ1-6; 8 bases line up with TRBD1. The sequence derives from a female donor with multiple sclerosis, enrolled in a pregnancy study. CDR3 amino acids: CASRRQGSDSPLHF. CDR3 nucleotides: TGTGCCAGCAGAAGACAGGGGTCTGATTCACCCCTCCACTTT.